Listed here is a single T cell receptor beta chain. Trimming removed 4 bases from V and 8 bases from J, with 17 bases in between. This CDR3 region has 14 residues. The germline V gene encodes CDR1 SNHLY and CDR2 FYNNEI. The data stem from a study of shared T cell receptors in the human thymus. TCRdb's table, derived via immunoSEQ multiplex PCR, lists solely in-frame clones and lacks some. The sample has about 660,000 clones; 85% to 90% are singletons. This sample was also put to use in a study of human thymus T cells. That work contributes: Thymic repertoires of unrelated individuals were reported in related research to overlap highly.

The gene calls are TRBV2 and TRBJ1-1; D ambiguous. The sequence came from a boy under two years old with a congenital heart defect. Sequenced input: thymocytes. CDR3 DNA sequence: TGTGCCAGCAGTGTCCGGTGGGTCGAGGGAGAAGCTTTCTTT. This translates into CASSVRWVEGEAFF.